This record looks at one T cell receptor (beta chain) sequence and its context. Per germline, CDR1 MGHRA and CDR2 YSYEKL. Trimming took off 4 bases at V and 6 bases at J, with 17 bases between the two ends. This CDR3 is 15 amino acids long. The data originate from a study of T cell clones after liver transplantation. Assay used: immunoSEQ multiplex PCR; TCRdb lists only in-frame clones, some missing. Found here are more than 45,000 clones, 70% of them singletons; the top ten hold less than 3.5%. Sequences were derived from CD4+ T cells from blood, sampled at the approximately 15-month timepoint. The chain is built from TRBV4-1 and TRBJ2-3; D gene uncertain. This clonotype was sampled from a human patient who received a liver transplant. Certain T cells may be donor cells from the graft. The CDR3 DNA reads TGCGCCAGCAGCCCGGATGGGCAGCCTCGGGATACGCAGTATTTT. This gives the protein CASSPDGQPRDTQYF.